This T cell receptor beta chain was captured in a study of OX40 agonist ivuxolimab in advanced cancers. Patients who had autoimmune disease history or got systemic immunosuppression were left out. V lost 4 bases and J 3 bases, leaving 19 bases between the germline ends. The germline V gene has CDR1 PRHDT and CDR2 FYEKMQ (reference sequence). There are 17 residues in the CDR3. Measured with immunoSEQ multiplex PCR; TCRdb has only the in-frame clones, and not every one. This table has approximately 50,000 clones, 85% to 95% appearing once. The sequenced sample was CD4+ or CD8+ T cells sorted from blood, obtained in a trial of the OX40 agonist ivuxolimab. The chain uses TRBV13 and TRBJ2-1, with D possibly being TRBD1 (6 bases). This clonotype was sampled from an adult with an advanced solid tumor such as melanoma, head and neck, liver or kidney cancer. The CDR3 spells CASSWGINRVVYNEQFF. CDR3 sequence (DNA): TGTGCCAGCAGCTGGGGAATAAACAGGGTAGTCTACAATGAGCAGTTCTTC.